Below are 18 T cell receptor beta chains sequenced from a single sample in a study of blood T cell repertoires in COVID-19. Sequenced by immunoSEQ multiplex PCR; TCRdb stores in-frame clones only, minus some. There are some 260,000 clones in the sample; 88% occur only once, and 10% lies in the top ten. The sequenced material came from peripheral blood. These receptors all come from a woman aged 70-85 years with COVID-19, enrolled during active disease.

This clone has a handful of counts. This rearrangement joins TRBV28 to TRBJ1-1; D is undetermined. The V and J ends lost 6 bases and 4 bases respectively, with 15 bases between them. Germline CDR1 is MDHEN and CDR2 is SYDVKM. CDR3 length: 14 amino acids. The CDR3 coding sequence is TGTGCCAGCAGAAACACGAGGCTAGGCACTGAAGCTTTCTTT. Protein sequence: CASRNTRLGTEAFF.

The genes are TRBV7-3 and TRBJ2-5; no firm D call. This CDR3 contains 13 residues. CDR1 is SGHTA, CDR2 FQGTGA, per germline. Trimming stripped 4 bases from V and 5 bases from J, with 11 bases between. Here the CDR3 DNA reads TGTGCCAGCAGCTCCAATTCACGGGAGACCCAGTACTTC. This sequence encodes CASSSNSRETQYF.

The chain couples TRBV11-3 to TRBJ2-7; D is unclear. The CDR3 spans 12 residues. V lost 5 bases to trimming and J lost 4 bases, with 9 bases between them. Germline loops: CDR1 SGHNT, CDR2 YENEEA. The CDR3 sequence: CASSRSQYEQYF. In nucleotides, the CDR3 is TGTGCCAGCAGCCGCTCGCAGTACGAGCAGTACTTC. Full variable domain (missing parts from reference TRBV11-3 and TRBJ2-7): EAGVVQSPRYKIIEKKQPVAFWCNPISGHNTLYWYLQNLGQGPELLIRYENEEAVDDSQLPKDRFSAERLKGVDSTLKIQPAELGDSAVYLCASSRSQYEQYFGPGTRLTVT.

The chain joins TRBV19 to TRBJ1-4, with D unresolved. The CDR3 is 12 residues long. Trimming took 9 bases from V and 8 from J, leaving 13 bases between them. Germline-derived CDR1 and CDR2 are LNHDA and SQIVND (reference sequence). The DNA for the CDR3 is TGTGCCAGCAGAGGACGACTAGAAAAACTGTTTTTT. Its translation: CASRGRLEKLFF.

V gene TRBV11-3 combines with J gene TRBJ1-3; D unclear. The CDR3 loop spans 16 amino acids. Germline V gene lookup returns CDR1 SGHNT and CDR2 YENEEA. The ends were cut back, 3 bases at V and 0 bases at J, with 12 bases in the middle. CDR3 nucleotides: TGTGCCAGCAGCTTTGGTCAGGCAAGCTCTGGAAACACCATATATTTT. This codes for CASSFGQASSGNTIYF. The whole variable domain, remainder taken from reference TRBV11-3 and TRBJ1-3, is EAGVVQSPRYKIIEKKQPVAFWCNPISGHNTLYWYLQNLGQGPELLIRYENEEAVDDSQLPKDRFSAERLKGVDSTLKIQPAELGDSAVYLCASSFGQASSGNTIYFGEGSWLTVV.

The chain uses TRBV6-5 and TRBJ2-7; D remains ambiguous. Deletions cut 7 bases from V and 2 bases from J, with 12 bases between. This CDR3 spans 13 amino acids. Per germline, CDR1 MNHEY and CDR2 SVGAGI. CDR3 coding DNA: TGTGCCAGCATTAATGAGGCAGCCTACGAGCAGTACTTC. It codes for CASINEAAYEQYF.

V usage is TRBV6-5 and J usage is TRBJ2-3, with D unresolved. Germline loops: CDR1 MNHEY, CDR2 SVGAGI. The CDR3 runs 14 residues. V lost 5 bases, J lost 2 bases, and 11 bases lay in between. The CDR3 sequence: CASSRGINTDTQYF. The CDR3 region has the DNA TGTGCCAGCAGTCGCGGCATTAACACAGATACGCAGTATTTT.

The chain joins TRBV28 to TRBJ2-3; D ambiguous. Germline CDR1 and CDR2: MDHEN and SYDVKM. The V end was cut by 1 base, the J end by 4 bases, with 12 bases between. The CDR3 spans 15 residues. CDR3 nucleotides: TGTGCCAGCAGTTTATTGGCATCTAGGCCAGATACGCAGTATTTT. This codes for CASSLLASRPDTQYF.

In DNA, the CDR3 is TGTGCCAGCAGCCCCGGGACAGGGCTGCTTGAGCAGTTCTTC. Residues: CASSPGTGLLEQFF. The chain combines TRBV7-9 with TRBJ2-1; 9 nucleotides align to TRBD1. The CDR3 spans 14 residues. CDR1 and CDR2 from the germline V gene are SEHNR and FQNEAQ (reference sequence). V lost 5 bases and J lost 9; bases outside the gene matches: 8.

The rearrangement joins TRBV4-3 to TRBJ2-1; 10 bases are a match to TRBD2. There are 16 residues in the CDR3. The V and J ends lost 1 base and 5 bases, in that order; junction bases with no gene match: 5. Germline values: CDR1 LGHNA, CDR2 YSLEER. The CDR3 sequence is CASSQVKAGGDNEQFF. CDR3 nucleotide sequence: TGCGCCAGCAGCCAAGTCAAAGCGGGAGGGGACAATGAGCAGTTCTTC.

This rearrangement joins TRBV5-8 to TRBJ1-5, with 8 bases lining up with TRBD1. The junction had 9 bases not matched to a gene; V was cut back by 4 bases and J by 6 bases. The germline V gene has CDR1 SGHTS and CDR2 YDEGEE. The CDR3 runs 15 residues. CDR3: CASSQWDRLSQPQHF. The CDR3 region has the DNA TGTGCCAGCAGCCAATGGGACAGGTTGAGTCAGCCCCAGCATTTT.

This chain links TRBV6-5 with TRBJ2-4, with a tentative D call TRBD1 (8 bases). The germline V gene encodes CDR1 MNHEY and CDR2 SVGAGI. The CDR3 extends over 15 amino acids. Trimming removed 6 bases from V and 3 bases from J, with 15 bases in between. CDR3 residues: CASSATGEGKNIQYF. The CDR3 DNA sequence: TGTGCCAGCAGCGCGACAGGGGAGGGCAAAAACATTCAGTACTTC.

The chain recombines TRBV5-6 with TRBJ1-1; possible D gene TRBD1, 6 bases. CDR3 length equals 14 residues. Trimming pared 1 base from V and 4 bases from J, leaving 11 bases between. Germline V lookup: CDR1 SGHDT, CDR2 YYEEEE. The CDR3 nucleotides are TGTGCCAGCAGCTTGAGGGGGTACAGCACTGAAGCTTTCTTT. Protein sequence: CASSLRGYSTEAFF.

The chain couples TRBV19 to TRBJ1-4; D call uncertain. The CDR3 runs to 12 residues. Trimming removed 5 bases from V and 5 bases from J, with 6 bases in between. CDR1 and CDR2 from the germline V gene are LNHDA and SQIVND (reference sequence). The CDR3 reads CASSEKNEKLFF. CDR3 coding DNA: TGTGCCAGTAGTGAGAAAAATGAAAAACTGTTTTTT.

The rearrangement links TRBV3-1 (or the pseudogene TRBV3-2) to TRBJ2-1, with 7 positions matching TRBD2. The junction had 6 bases not matched to a gene; V was cut back by 4 bases and J by 6 bases. Looked up from germline, CDR1 is LGHDT and CDR2 is YNNKEL (reference sequence). The length of the CDR3 is 14 residues. CDR3 in DNA: TGTGCCAGCAGCCCCGGACTAGAACTCAATGAGCAGTTCTTC. As protein: CASSPGLELNEQFF.

The chain couples TRBV3-1 (or the pseudogene TRBV3-2) to TRBJ1-5, with D perhaps matching TRBD1 (5 bases). CDR3 length: 14 residues. Germline CDR1 reads LGHDT; CDR2 reads YNNKEL (reference sequence). The V and J ends lost 1 base and 3 bases respectively, with 7 bases between them. The CDR3 is CASSQAGFNQPQHF. CDR3 DNA: TGTGCCAGCAGCCAAGCAGGGTTCAATCAGCCCCAGCATTTT.

This chain links TRBV28 with TRBJ2-7; 7 bases fit TRBD1. Germline V gene sequence: CDR1 MDHEN, CDR2 SYDVKM. V was clipped by 7 bases and J by 3 bases; unmatched bases: 9. The CDR3 runs to 14 residues. The CDR3 protein is CASTFPGQSYEQYF. CDR3 bases: TGTGCCAGCACCTTCCCGGGACAGAGCTACGAGCAGTACTTC.

The chain combines TRBV14 with TRBJ1-5; D possibly corresponds to TRBD1 (5 bases). The CDR3 runs 16 residues. V was pared by 3 bases and J by 0 bases, with 12 bases between. Germline V gene lookup returns CDR1 SGHDN and CDR2 FVKESK. CDR3 region: CASSHRQPYSNQPQHF. The DNA of the CDR3 is TGTGCCAGCAGCCACCGACAGCCTTATAGCAATCAGCCCCAGCATTTT.